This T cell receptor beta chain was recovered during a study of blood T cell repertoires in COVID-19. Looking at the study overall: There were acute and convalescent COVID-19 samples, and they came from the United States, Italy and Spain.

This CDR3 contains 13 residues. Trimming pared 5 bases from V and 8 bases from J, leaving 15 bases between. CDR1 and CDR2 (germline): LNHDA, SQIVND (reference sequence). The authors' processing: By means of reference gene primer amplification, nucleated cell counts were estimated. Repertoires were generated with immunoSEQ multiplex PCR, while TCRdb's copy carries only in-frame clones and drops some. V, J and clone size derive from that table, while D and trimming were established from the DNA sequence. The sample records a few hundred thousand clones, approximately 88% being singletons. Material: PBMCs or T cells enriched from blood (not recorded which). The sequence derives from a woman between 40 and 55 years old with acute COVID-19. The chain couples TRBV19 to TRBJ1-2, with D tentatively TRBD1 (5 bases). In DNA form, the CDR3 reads TGTGCCAGTAGTGCCCGGACACCGAGCGGCTACACCTTC. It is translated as CASSARTPSGYTF.